A selection of T cell receptor beta chains follows, all from one sample in a study of cytomegalovirus exposure and HLA in healthy donors. Method: immunoSEQ multiplex PCR; TCRdb's copy keeps in-frame clones and lacks some. Altogether about 180,000 clones are present, around 80% being singletons, with the ten largest covering less than 1.5%. The specimen was PBMCs. The source is a man aged 18-30 years in good health and CMV-seronegative. Both conserved end residues are part of each CDR3. The D gene is left open where the match is weak. Size is stated for part of the rows, as once, few or many counts, or as a class when the clone is expanded.

CDR3aa: CAWSVAGALDTQYF
CDR3nt: TGTGCCTGGAGTGTAGCGGGGGCCCTCGATACGCAGTATTTT
v_gene: TRBV30
d_gene: TRBD2
j_gene: TRBJ2-3
abundance: NA

CDR3aa: CASNRVGPVAF
CDR3nt: TGTGCCAGTAACAGGGTCGGTCCGGTAGCGTTT
v_gene: TRBV25-1
d_gene: NA
j_gene: TRBJ1-1
abundance: few

CDR3aa: CASSLGLAGVYEQYF
CDR3nt: TGTGCCAGCAGCCTGGGACTAGCGGGAGTGTACGAGCAGTACTTC
v_gene: TRBV6-5
d_gene: TRBD2
j_gene: TRBJ2-7
abundance: once

CDR3aa: CATLGGAGYGYTF
CDR3nt: TGTGCCACTCTAGGGGGCGCAGGGTATGGCTACACCTTC
v_gene: TRBV10-3
d_gene: TRBD1
j_gene: TRBJ1-2
abundance: NA

CDR3aa: CAIKTTSGRSETQYF
CDR3nt: TGTGCCATCAAAACGACTAGCGGGAGAAGCGAGACCCAGTACTTC
v_gene: TRBV10-3
d_gene: TRBD2
j_gene: TRBJ2-5
abundance: NA

CDR3aa: CASKKGGGEQYF
CDR3nt: TGTGCCAGTAAGAAGGGGGGGGGCGAGCAGTACTTC
v_gene: TRBV19
d_gene: NA
j_gene: TRBJ2-7
abundance: NA

CDR3aa: CSVAGTGVYGYTF
CDR3nt: TGCAGCGTTGCCGGGACAGGGGTCTATGGCTACACCTTC
v_gene: TRBV29-1
d_gene: TRBD1
j_gene: TRBJ1-2
abundance: NA

CDR3aa: CASSFHRDRAVSPLHF
CDR3nt: TGTGCCAGCAGCTTTCACCGGGACAGGGCGGTTTCACCCCTCCACTTT
v_gene: TRBV7-2
d_gene: TRBD1
j_gene: TRBJ1-6
abundance: NA

CDR3aa: CASSFTRVGDTEAFF
CDR3nt: TGTGCCAGCAGCTTTACCAGGGTTGGTGACACTGAAGCTTTCTTT
v_gene: TRBV11-1
d_gene: NA
j_gene: TRBJ1-1
abundance: NA

CDR3aa: CASSLHSTGTNEQFF
CDR3nt: TGTGCCAGCAGTCTGCACTCGACAGGGACAAATGAGCAGTTCTTC
v_gene: TRBV6-1
d_gene: TRBD1
j_gene: TRBJ2-1
abundance: NA

CDR3aa: CASSEGERYGYTF
CDR3nt: TGTGCCAGCAGTGAAGGAGAGCGCTATGGCTACACCTTC
v_gene: TRBV2
d_gene: NA
j_gene: TRBJ1-2
abundance: NA

CDR3aa: CSARAGTATNYGYTF
CDR3nt: TGCAGCGCCCGAGCGGGGACGGCGACTAACTATGGCTACACCTTC
v_gene: TRBV29-1
d_gene: NA
j_gene: TRBJ1-2
abundance: once

CDR3aa: CASSLLGLAGETQYF
CDR3nt: TGTGCCAGCAGCTTGTTGGGACTAGCGGGAGAGACCCAGTACTTC
v_gene: TRBV7-2
d_gene: TRBD2
j_gene: TRBJ2-5
abundance: NA

CDR3aa: CAMDSYEQYF
CDR3nt: TGTGCTATGGACTCATACGAGCAGTACTTC
v_gene: TRBV19
d_gene: NA
j_gene: TRBJ2-7
abundance: NA

CDR3aa: CASSPYWTRYYNEQFF
CDR3nt: TGTGCCAGCAGCCCTTACTGGACTCGCTACTACAATGAGCAGTTCTTC
v_gene: TRBV13
d_gene: NA
j_gene: TRBJ2-1
abundance: NA